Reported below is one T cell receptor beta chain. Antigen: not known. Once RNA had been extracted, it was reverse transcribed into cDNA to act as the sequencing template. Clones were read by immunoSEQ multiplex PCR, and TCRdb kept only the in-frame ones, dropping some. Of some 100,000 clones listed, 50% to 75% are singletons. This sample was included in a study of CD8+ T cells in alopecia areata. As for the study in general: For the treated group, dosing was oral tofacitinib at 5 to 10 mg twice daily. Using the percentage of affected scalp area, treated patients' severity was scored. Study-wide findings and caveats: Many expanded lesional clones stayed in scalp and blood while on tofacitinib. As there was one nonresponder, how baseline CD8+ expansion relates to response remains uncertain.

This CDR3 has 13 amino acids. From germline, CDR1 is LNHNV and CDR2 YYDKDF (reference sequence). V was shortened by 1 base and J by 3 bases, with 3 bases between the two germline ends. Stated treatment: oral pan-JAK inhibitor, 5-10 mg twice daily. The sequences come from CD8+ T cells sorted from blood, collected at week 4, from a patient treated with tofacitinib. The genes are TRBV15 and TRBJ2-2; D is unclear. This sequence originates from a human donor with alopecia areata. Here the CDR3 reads CATSRGYTGELFF. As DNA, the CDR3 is TGTGCCACCAGCAGAGGTTACACCGGGGAGCTGTTTTTT.